This TCR beta chain appears in the sequencing data of a study of cytomegalovirus exposure and HLA in healthy donors. Germline CDR1 reads MNHEY; CDR2 reads SMNVEV (reference sequence). Germline trimming cut 0 bases from V and 2 bases from J; bases unmatched to any gene: 3. CDR3 size: 17 residues. The PCR was carried out with 60 Vbeta primers and 13 Jbeta primers. The table came from immunoSEQ multiplex PCR; TCRdb's copy has only in-frame clones and leaves some out. The sample lists 110,000 to 150,000 clones, around 73% seen once, with approximately 1.5% in the top ten. The chain combines TRBV27 with TRBJ2-2, with 10 bases matching TRBD1. This sequence was found in a female donor in good health and CMV-seronegative. The specimen sequenced was PBMCs. For the CDR3, the DNA is TGTGCCAGCAGTTTATCGTGGGACAGGGGAAACACCGGGGAGCTGTTTTTT. Protein sequence: CASSLSWDRGNTGELFF.